This T cell receptor (beta chain) was identified during a study of cytomegalovirus exposure and HLA in healthy donors (dated by TCRdb to the late 2010s). For the study in its entirety: An earlier analysis of some 600 of the donors reported 250 to 350 Gb of sequence data and 117 million unique TCR beta sequences obtained from about 179 million T cells. Rather than using new phenotypic data, the later analysis identified candidate immune exposures from TCR beta sequences and from how often those sequences occurred across donors. The study was designed to test whether signatures of past pathogen exposure could be identified by cataloging public T cell receptors. An earlier analysis of 587 of the donors applied high-throughput TCR beta sequencing to assess whether each TCR beta V gene segment acted as functional or pseudogenic. A later analysis re-examined previously published TCR beta repertoires from several hundred donors and added high-resolution HLA genotyping to investigate patterns of TCR occurrence. The number of typed donors differed by locus: about 629-640 for A, B, C, DRB1 and DQB1; approximately 520 for DQA1; some 610 for DPA1; and around 470 for DPB1. To predict cytomegalovirus infection status, the study combined high-throughput TCR immunosequencing, statistical association of individual TCRs with disease status, and machine learning. Of the 300 to 500 genotyped donors, less than 85% were placed in the genetic ancestry cluster associated with self-reported Caucasian donors. Donor age, sex, ethnicity and CMV serostatus were collected together with the repertoire data. Both class I and class II loci were covered by HLA typing, at four-digit resolution. Genome-wide SNP genotypes for about 55% of the roughly 670 donors were used in a later genetic analysis, which treated that subset as a discovery cohort. Every repertoire in the discovery cohort had been generated on one and the same sequencing platform. About 300 gigabases of sequencing data and approximately 80 million unique TCR sequences were included in an early release covering roughly 700 HLA-typed donors. The T cell repertoires of around 730 subjects were profiled by immunosequencing and related to cytomegalovirus serostatus. Roughly five DR-DQ haplotypes were handled as single units for association and clustering because linkage in the cohort was strong. Among some 400 genotyped donors of the cohort, an average of approximately 240,000 unique TCR beta nucleotide sequences were sequenced per donor, about a sixth of them non-productive. Besides the first cohort of some 670 subjects, a separate validation cohort made up of roughly 120 different subjects was used.

Receptor amplification or capture employed the immunoSEQ multiplex PCR assay. For the multiplex PCR, a mixture combining 60 forward primers for TCR Vbeta segments and 13 reverse primers for TCR Jbeta segments was used. A multiplex PCR assay on genomic DNA amplified the CDR3 region of rearranged TCR beta genes. On the Illumina HiSeq System, the amplified TCR beta libraries were sequenced as 87-base-pair reads. As for the original processing: Across the 500 to 750 repertoires, a later analysis counted some 80 million unique TCR beta chains, 9.5 million to 13 million of which were shared by at least two donors. A nearest-neighbor algorithm error-corrected the raw reads and collapsed the reads into unique sequences, merging closely related sequences to remove PCR and sequencing errors. To assign V, D and J gene segments, CDR3 sequences were aligned to IMGT reference sequences. For a sequence to be retained, at least a six-nucleotide match to both a V gene segment and a J gene segment was required. Rearrangements were classified as productive when the CDR3 lacked stop codons and remained in frame with V and J, and all other rearrangements were classified as non-productive. Following IMGT convention, CDR3 was defined as the stretch from the second conserved V-encoded cysteine to the conserved J-encoded phenylalanine. The earlier analysis of 587 of the donors excluded sequences that lacked an unambiguous match to a single V gene segment. In an earlier analysis of more than 500 of the donors, a V segment was called functional when productive rearrangements were above 56.7%, and segregating when the standard deviation between donors exceeded 5%. To diagnose cytomegalovirus status from the catalog of TCR beta chain sequences, a statistical classification framework was built. In a later analysis, V and J genes were assigned by comparing TCR nucleotide sequences against IMGT/GENE-DB human TR gene sequences. A later analysis assigned CDR3 sequences and most-parsimonious VDJ recombination scenarios with the TCRdist pipeline. In a later analysis, each TCR beta chain was defined by its CDR3 amino acid sequence together with its V-gene family, and reads without a unique V-gene family were excluded. A later analysis removed 450 to 600 highly shared, low-generation-probability nucleotide sequences to deal with suspected cross-contamination and a sequencing artifact. A later analysis calculated a clonal expansion index for each public chain from normalized within-repertoire ranks of inferred template counts. Generation probabilities in a later analysis came from a VDJ recombination model fitted to out-of-frame rearrangements, and those results were checked against IGoR. A later analysis scored TCR-TCR, TCR-HLA and TCR-CMV co-occurrence with hypergeometric tests, applying a repertoire-size bias correction to TCR pairs. False discovery rates were estimated in a later analysis by permuting HLA or CMV assignments 20 times. In a later analysis, co-occurring TCRs were grouped with DBSCAN, and TCRdist sequence similarity was added when clustering was performed within HLA-allele-positive subsets. Repertoires with fewer than 30,000 or more than 120,000 public chains were left out of co-occurrence clustering, as were four to six repertoires with anomalous nucleotide sharing. Imported from immuneACCESS, the table was reduced by TCRdb to in-frame sequences with V and J called. These copies leave out some clones; in studies compared against another copy, an unresolved V gene accounts for under half, and the cause of the remainder is not known. Clonal size and the V and J genes are those of that table, whereas D and trimming came from the DNA. This sample has 140,000 to 150,000 clones in its table, and 70% to 85% of those were observed once. The ten biggest clones cover roughly 1.9% of the sample.

Concerning this clone: Its specific antigen is unknown. There are no base qualities to consult, and no much larger clone falls within one base.

From cysteine to phenylalanine, the CDR3 is 16 amino acids long. Only the CDR3 DNA is retained, 48 bases long and in frame from the first base. The CDR1 and CDR2 encoded by the germline V gene are SGHAT and FQNNGV. The junction carries 10 bases between V and J, which are trimmed by 1 base and 0 bases respectively. Study-level results and caveats: About 17 rarely observed V segments, including chromosome 9 orphons, were excluded from the earlier analysis of several hundred of the donors because counts were too low. In a later analysis, TCR association rates were found to vary across HLA loci, with the most associated TCRs seen for DRB1 alleles and the fewest for HLA-C alleles. In a later analysis, most CMV-associated TCR beta chains were found to appear HLA-restricted, with HLA associations seemingly driven largely by CMV exposure. In a later analysis, over 15,000 TCR beta sequences were associated with specific HLA alleles at a false discovery rate of 0.05. In a later genetic analysis, fewer N-insertions in productive TCRs were reported among donors in an Asian-associated ancestry cluster than the roughly 700-donor mean. In a later analysis, several top co-occurrence clusters were reported to appear linked to parvovirus B19, influenza, CMV and Epstein-Barr virus. While some public TCRs were present in many individuals, most TCR sequences turned up only very rarely across donors. Some IMGT-functional V segments, including TRBV6-2 and TRBV6-3, could not be distinguished by the 87-base-pair reads and were therefore excluded. Sequencing depth was assumed to be roughly uniform across donors in the presence/absence analyses, though that assumption may not hold. A later genetic analysis associated a missense DCLRE1C variant with V-gene and J-gene trimming of TCR beta chains, and an independent cohort replicated the association. Because HLA typing was unavailable for some donors at each locus, only the typed subset was used in association tests. A total of 150 to 200 TCR beta chains were listed by the study as associated with cytomegalovirus. The classifier was reported to diagnose cytomegalovirus status with high specificity and sensitivity in both the original cohort and the validation cohort. Only TCR beta chains were sequenced in this cohort, and the absence of alpha or paired-chain data limited detectable features. Strong co-occurrence of HLA alleles, especially DR and DQ, made assigning TCR associations to individual alleles difficult. An earlier analysis of 450 to 750 of the donors showed that most TCR beta V segments appeared in productive rearrangements either about 90% or about 30% of the time, which broadly matched IMGT annotations. A group of highly shared sequence variants was considered likely to be a technical artifact of the sequencing pipeline. Compared with equally common non-associated chains, HLA-associated TCR beta chains in a later analysis were more clonally expanded and had lower generation probabilities. For the cohort, immune exposure information was limited to CMV serostatus. In vitro tests confirmed that a few of the cytomegalovirus-associated TCR beta chains recognize cytomegalovirus antigens. A further reported finding was that TCR beta sequences accurately predicted the HLA-A and HLA-B alleles for most subjects in the first cohort. Linkage disequilibrium might explain the correlated functional status among segregating V segments, but an unknown experimental factor could not be excluded. The authors suggested that the approach could potentially be extended to other disease states and immunological phenotypes.

The cohort comprised around 690 healthy bone marrow donors. All cohort members were sampled while nominally healthy, although unrecorded immune exposures were likely present. The donor was CMV seronegative and was included in the group of about 350 seronegative cohort members. A peripheral blood sample was provided by each donor, and peripheral blood mononuclear cells were used for TCR beta sequencing. The Qiagen DNeasy Blood Extraction Kit was used to extract genomic DNA from the blood cell samples. This sequence uses TRBV11-2 and TRBJ2-4, with the D segment identity uncertain. The clonotype was recovered from a man aged 40-49 years in good health and CMV-seronegative. The sample consisted of PBMCs. The CDR3 loop reads CASSLVSTLAKNIQYF. The DNA sequence is as follows: TGTGCCAGCAGCTTAGTCTCTACCTTAGCCAAAAACATTCAGTACTTC.